This T cell receptor beta chain was profiled in a study of blood T cell repertoires in COVID-19. Overall study context: The cDNA or gDNA used as material had been derived from T cells, B-cell-depleted T cells, or PBMCs.

The CDR3 runs to 12 residues. V was pared by 6 bases and J by 7 bases, with 12 bases between. Here immunoSEQ multiplex PCR was the method, and the copy in TCRdb shows in-frame clones only, minus some. The sample records 150,000 or so clones, 75% to 90% being singletons. This TCR derives from a middle-aged woman who had been exposed to COVID-19. The gene calls are TRBV12-3 or TRBV12-4 and TRBJ1-2, with D possibly being TRBD1 (5 bases). Sequencing was performed on PBMCs or T cells enriched from blood (not recorded which). The CDR3 DNA follows: TGTGCCAGCAGCCCTGGAGGGGTTGGCTACACCTTC. Translated: CASSPGGVGYTF.